One T cell receptor (beta chain) is described in this entry. Its antigen is currently unknown. The data originate from a study of cytomegalovirus exposure and HLA in healthy donors. Amplification used 60 Vbeta primers and 13 Jbeta primers. Assay: immunoSEQ multiplex PCR; the TCRdb copy retains only in-frame clones and omits some. This sample's table reports 150,000 to 250,000 clones. The germline V gene has CDR1 MGHRA and CDR2 YSYEKL. This CDR3 spans 15 amino acids. Whole-study findings and limits: In a later analysis, common viral pathogens appeared linked to several of the most significant clusters. Most of the TCR beta V segments (in an earlier analysis) were productive either about 87% or about 30% of the time. It was shown in a later analysis that HLA-associated TCR beta chains were more clonally expanded than other, equally common chains.

The chain recombines TRBV4-1 with TRBJ2-5; 10 nucleotides agree with TRBD2. The DNA end is more similar to TRBJ2-7, so the J call may be wrong. The sequence derives from a boy aged 10-17 years in good health and CMV-seronegative. Sequencing was done on a sample of PBMCs. The CDR3 reads CASSPTAGGAVEQYF. The CDR3 DNA reads as TGCGCCAGCAGTCCCACAGCGGGGGGGGCAGTCGAGCAGTACTTC.